This is a list of T cell receptor beta chains from one sample in a study of CD8 T cells in ankylosing spondylitis. TCRdb fed the 5' RACE reads into MiXCR, producing one record per CDR3 protein. The data hold 300,000 to 400,000 distinct CDR3 sequences, with 11% observed a single time. Sequencing used blood, either unsorted or a sorted T cell fraction (not recorded which). The receptors were gathered from a female donor with ankylosing spondylitis or in good health (not recorded which). Both conserved end residues are part of each CDR3. Fields, in order: clone size, D gene, CDR3 length, V gene, J gene, CDR3 protein, CDR3 DNA. D genes are given only for firm matches. Size is stated for part of the rows, as once, few or many counts, or as a class when the clone is expanded.

clone size: few
D gene: .
CDR3 length: 15
V gene: TRBV12-3/TRBV12-4
J gene: TRBJ2-1
CDR3 protein: CASSYVPTAINEQFF
CDR3 DNA: TGTGCCAGCAGTTACGTTCCGACCGCTATCAATGAGCAGTTCTTC

clone size: many
D gene: TRBD2
CDR3 length: 15
V gene: TRBV5-1
J gene: TRBJ2-3
CDR3 protein: CASSLLAGSTDTQYF
CDR3 DNA: TGCGCCAGCAGCTTACTAGCGGGTTCCACAGATACGCAGTATTTT

clone size: many
D gene: TRBD1
CDR3 length: 15
V gene: TRBV5-1
J gene: TRBJ2-7
CDR3 protein: CASSLGTGGIYEQYF
CDR3 DNA: TGCGCCAGCAGCCTGGGGACAGGGGGCATCTACGAGCAGTACTTC

clone size: few
D gene: .
CDR3 length: 15
V gene: TRBV7-2
J gene: TRBJ1-6
CDR3 protein: CASKGGRTGNSPLHF
CDR3 DNA: TGTGCCAGCAAAGGGGGACGTACTGGTAATTCACCCCTCCACTTT

clone size: few
D gene: TRBD1
CDR3 length: 15
V gene: TRBV3-1
J gene: TRBJ1-6
CDR3 protein: CASSQGQGMNSPLHF
CDR3 DNA: TGTGCCAGCAGCCAAGGACAGGGTATGAATTCACCCCTCCACTTT

clone size: many
D gene: TRBD2
CDR3 length: 16
V gene: TRBV15
J gene: TRBJ2-7
CDR3 protein: CATSRDALAGAYEQYF
CDR3 DNA: TGTGCCACCAGCAGAGATGCCCTAGCGGGAGCCTACGAGCAGTACTTC

clone size: .
D gene: .
CDR3 length: 12
V gene: TRBV6-6
J gene: TRBJ1-2
CDR3 protein: CASSGLAYGYTF
CDR3 DNA: TGTGCCAGCAGCGGACTGGCCTATGGCTACACCTTC

clone size: few
D gene: TRBD1
CDR3 length: 16
V gene: TRBV11-2
J gene: TRBJ2-5
CDR3 protein: CASSSRRTGWQETQYF
CDR3 DNA: TGTGCCAGCAGCTCGAGACGGACAGGGTGGCAAGAGACCCAGTACTTC

clone size: many
D gene: TRBD2
CDR3 length: 15
V gene: TRBV27
J gene: TRBJ2-7
CDR3 protein: CASTARGTSVFEQYF
CDR3 DNA: TGTGCCAGCACGGCCCGCGGGACTAGCGTTTTCGAGCAGTACTTC

clone size: .
D gene: .
CDR3 length: 12
V gene: TRBV30
J gene: TRBJ1-1
CDR3 protein: CAWSPLNTEAFF
CDR3 DNA: TGTGCCTGGAGTCCCCTAAACACTGAAGCTTTCTTT

clone size: .
D gene: .
CDR3 length: 13
V gene: TRBV19
J gene: TRBJ1-1
CDR3 protein: CASSILRGTEAFF
CDR3 DNA: TGTGCCAGTAGTATTCTCAGGGGCACTGAAGCTTTCTTT

clone size: many
D gene: .
CDR3 length: 14
V gene: TRBV20-1
J gene: TRBJ1-4
CDR3 protein: CSARGGVAAEKLFF
CDR3 DNA: TGCAGTGCTAGAGGCGGGGTAGCGGCGGAAAAACTGTTTTTT

clone size: few
D gene: .
CDR3 length: 17
V gene: TRBV11-2
J gene: TRBJ1-2
CDR3 protein: CASSLDLGPFFNYGYTF
CDR3 DNA: TGTGCCAGCAGCTTAGATCTGGGGCCCTTCTTTAACTATGGCTACACCTTC

clone size: .
D gene: .
CDR3 length: 14
V gene: TRBV6-5
J gene: TRBJ1-1
CDR3 protein: CASSYLTANTEAFF
CDR3 DNA: TGTGCCAGCAGTTATCTCACAGCGAACACTGAAGCTTTCTTT

clone size: many
D gene: .
CDR3 length: 13
V gene: TRBV7-2
J gene: TRBJ2-7
CDR3 protein: CASSLRRTYEQYF
CDR3 DNA: TGTGCCAGCAGCTTACGACGAACCTACGAGCAGTACTTC

clone size: few
D gene: TRBD1
CDR3 length: 16
V gene: TRBV14
J gene: TRBJ2-7
CDR3 protein: CASSRRLGTGPYEQYF
CDR3 DNA: TGTGCCAGCAGCAGGCGTCTGGGGACAGGTCCCTACGAGCAGTACTTC

clone size: few
D gene: TRBD2
CDR3 length: 16
V gene: TRBV7-2
J gene: TRBJ2-6
CDR3 protein: CASSLARGAGANVLTF
CDR3 DNA: TGTGCCAGCAGCTTAGCGCGGGGGGCTGGGGCCAACGTCCTGACTTTC

clone size: many
D gene: TRBD2
CDR3 length: 16
V gene: TRBV11-2
J gene: TRBJ2-3
CDR3 protein: CASSLAGLAGAGTQYF
CDR3 DNA: TGTGCCAGCAGCTTGGCTGGGCTAGCGGGAGCCGGTACGCAGTATTTT

clone size: few
D gene: .
CDR3 length: 15
V gene: TRBV6-1
J gene: TRBJ1-2
CDR3 protein: CASSEGAGANYGYTF
CDR3 DNA: TGTGCCAGCAGTGAAGGAGCAGGAGCTAACTATGGCTACACCTTC

clone size: many
D gene: .
CDR3 length: 12
V gene: TRBV10-3
J gene: TRBJ2-1
CDR3 protein: CAVSTSYNEQFF
CDR3 DNA: TGTGCCGTTTCGACCTCTTACAATGAGCAGTTCTTC

clone size: .
D gene: TRBD2
CDR3 length: 14
V gene: TRBV7-2
J gene: TRBJ2-3
CDR3 protein: CASSPGLVGDTQYF
CDR3 DNA: TGTGCCAGCAGCCCGGGACTAGTTGGGGATACGCAGTATTTT

clone size: .
D gene: TRBD2
CDR3 length: 20
V gene: TRBV20-1
J gene: TRBJ2-7
CDR3 protein: CSARPTKVGVAGGETYKQYF
CDR3 DNA: TGCAGTGCTAGACCCACAAAAGTCGGAGTAGCGGGAGGGGAAACCTACAAGCAGTACTTC

clone size: many
D gene: TRBD1
CDR3 length: 15
V gene: TRBV7-8
J gene: TRBJ1-6
CDR3 protein: CASSSSGGHNSPLHF
CDR3 DNA: TGTGCCAGCAGCTCTTCAGGGGGCCATAATTCACCCCTCCACTTT

clone size: many
D gene: .
CDR3 length: 9
V gene: TRBV29-1
J gene: TRBJ1-2
CDR3 protein: CSLTPDSTF
CDR3 DNA: TGCAGCCTGACCCCAGATAGCACCTTC

clone size: few
D gene: .
CDR3 length: 13
V gene: TRBV6-1
J gene: TRBJ2-1
CDR3 protein: CASTRDAPGEQFF
CDR3 DNA: TGTGCCAGCACCCGGGACGCTCCGGGTGAGCAGTTCTTC

clone size: many
D gene: .
CDR3 length: 13
V gene: TRBV12-3/TRBV12-4
J gene: TRBJ2-7
CDR3 protein: CASSLGTDYEQYF
CDR3 DNA: TGTGCCAGCAGTTTAGGGACAGATTACGAGCAGTACTTC

clone size: few
D gene: .
CDR3 length: 15
V gene: TRBV3-1
J gene: TRBJ2-1
CDR3 protein: CASSQVGQSYNEQFF
CDR3 DNA: TGTGCCAGCAGCCAAGTTGGCCAGTCCTACAATGAGCAGTTCTTC

clone size: many
D gene: .
CDR3 length: 17
V gene: TRBV28
J gene: TRBJ2-7
CDR3 protein: CASSLSRGSYSVREQYF
CDR3 DNA: TGTGCCAGCAGTTTATCCCGGGGTAGCTATTCGGTACGCGAGCAGTACTTC

clone size: few
D gene: .
CDR3 length: 11
V gene: TRBV30
J gene: TRBJ2-5
CDR3 protein: CAWGGSETQYF
CDR3 DNA: TGTGCCTGGGGGGGCTCAGAGACCCAGTACTTC

clone size: many
D gene: .
CDR3 length: 14
V gene: TRBV7-2
J gene: TRBJ2-7
CDR3 protein: CASSFPQSSYEQYF
CDR3 DNA: TGTGCCAGCAGCTTCCCCCAGAGCTCCTACGAGCAGTACTTC

clone size: many
D gene: .
CDR3 length: 11
V gene: TRBV10-3
J gene: TRBJ2-7
CDR3 protein: CAISRGGEQYF
CDR3 DNA: TGTGCCATCAGCAGGGGTGGCGAGCAGTACTTC

clone size: .
D gene: TRBD2
CDR3 length: 18
V gene: TRBV6-5
J gene: TRBJ2-1
CDR3 protein: CASSYSGLAGGGYNEQFF
CDR3 DNA: TGTGCCAGCAGTTATTCGGGACTAGCGGGGGGAGGATACAATGAGCAGTTCTTC

clone size: many
D gene: TRBD1
CDR3 length: 16
V gene: TRBV29-1
J gene: TRBJ1-1
CDR3 protein: CSVDDSDRAMNTEAFF
CDR3 DNA: TGCAGCGTTGATGATTCGGACAGGGCAATGAACACTGAAGCTTTCTTT

clone size: many
D gene: .
CDR3 length: 15
V gene: TRBV15
J gene: TRBJ1-2
CDR3 protein: CATSRDLSNYYGYTF
CDR3 DNA: TGTGCCACCAGCAGAGATCTCAGCAACTACTATGGCTACACCTTC

clone size: many
D gene: .
CDR3 length: 14
V gene: TRBV20-1
J gene: TRBJ1-2
CDR3 protein: CSARKPGGPSGYTF
CDR3 DNA: TGCAGTGCTAGAAAACCGGGGGGTCCTTCTGGCTACACCTTC

clone size: .
D gene: .
CDR3 length: 16
V gene: TRBV2
J gene: TRBJ1-6
CDR3 protein: CASSELRTANNSPLHF
CDR3 DNA: TGTGCCAGCAGTGAACTGAGGACAGCCAATAATTCACCCCTCCACTTT

clone size: many
D gene: .
CDR3 length: 13
V gene: TRBV5-1
J gene: TRBJ1-4
CDR3 protein: CASSSEGHEKLFF
CDR3 DNA: TGCGCCAGCAGCTCGGAGGGACATGAAAAACTGTTTTTT

clone size: many
D gene: .
CDR3 length: 12
V gene: TRBV12-3/TRBV12-4
J gene: TRBJ2-5
CDR3 protein: CASSDRFETQYF
CDR3 DNA: TGTGCCAGCAGCGACAGGTTTGAGACCCAGTACTTC

clone size: many
D gene: TRBD1
CDR3 length: 12
V gene: TRBV20-1
J gene: TRBJ2-7
CDR3 protein: CSARRGQDEQYF
CDR3 DNA: TGCAGTGCTAGGAGGGGGCAGGACGAGCAGTACTTC

clone size: many
D gene: .
CDR3 length: 14
V gene: TRBV5-1
J gene: TRBJ1-6
CDR3 protein: CASSLVSGSGPLHF
CDR3 DNA: TGCGCCAGCAGCTTGGTATCCGGGTCGGGACCCCTCCACTTT

clone size: many
D gene: TRBD1
CDR3 length: 11
V gene: TRBV29-1
J gene: TRBJ2-7
CDR3 protein: CSVERTGMGHF
CDR3 DNA: TGCAGCGTAGAAAGGACAGGGATGGGGCACTTC